The clone carrying this TCR beta chain occurred a few times. The sample belongs to a study of T cell changes during pregnancy in multiple sclerosis. Clones were read by immunoSEQ multiplex PCR, and TCRdb kept only the in-frame ones, dropping some. The sample includes 25,000 to 35,000 clones, 80% to 90% of them seen just once. The receptor comes from a female donor with multiple sclerosis, enrolled in a pregnancy study. Sequences were derived from CD4+ T cells from peripheral blood mononuclear cells, sampled in the second trimester of pregnancy.

CDR3 sequence (DNA): TGCGCCAGCAGCGGGCAGGGCGGTGGAGTCACTGAAGCTTTCTTT. Translating gives CASSGQGGGVTEAFF. V is TRBV5-1 and J is TRBJ1-1; a possible D gene is TRBD1 (5 bases). CDR1 and CDR2 (germline): SGHRS, YFSETQ. Deletions cut 4 bases from V and 4 bases from J, with 17 bases between. This CDR3 has 15 amino acids.